This T cell receptor (beta chain) comes out of a study of blood T cell repertoires in COVID-19. Sequenced by immunoSEQ multiplex PCR; TCRdb stores in-frame clones only, minus some. The sample includes about 180,000 clones, more than 80% of them seen just once. In this sample, this clone turned up a few times. Ages ranged from about 18 to 90 years, with residence in 24 US areas. Donors were grouped by their self-reported clinical history. Germline V gene sequence: CDR1 WNHNN, CDR2 SYGVQD (reference sequence). This CDR3 is 17 amino acids long. J lost 0 bases, V lost 5 bases, and 10 bases had no gene match.

The source material was PBMCs or T cells enriched from blood (not recorded which). The chain is built from TRBV10-1 and TRBJ2-1; 7 bases match TRBD2. The receptor comes from a man aged 40-49 years who had recovered from COVID-19. The chain's CDR3 is CASSIRLAEISYNEQFF. In DNA form, the CDR3 reads TGCGCCAGCAGTATAAGGCTAGCGGAAATCTCCTACAATGAGCAGTTCTTC.